These 7 T cell receptor beta chains share one sample of origin, sequenced in a study of beta chain features in type 1 diabetes. Notes on the study in general: Significant though moderate, a shortening of TCRB CDR3s appeared in all four CD4+ subsets of Type 1 diabetes patients.

cDNA synthesis used the whole RNA isolate, giving expressed TCRB sequences. The method was immunoSEQ multiplex PCR; TCRdb's version includes in-frame clones alone and lacks a portion of them. Among around 690,000 clones listed, roughly 12% were seen once. These receptors have no identified antigens. The sample consisted of naive CD4+ T cells from blood. These receptors were taken from a man aged 30 to 45 with type 1 diabetes.

This clone has only a few counts. The chain carries TRBV2 and TRBJ2-3, with a weak D call TRBD2 (6 bases). V gave up 7 bases and J gave up 3 bases, with 14 bases separating them. CDR1 SNHLY and CDR2 FYNNEI come from the germline V gene. The CDR3 runs to 14 residues. CDR3 sequence reads: CASTGGSGTDTQYF. The CDR3 DNA reads TGTGCCAGCACCGGGGGAAGTGGGACAGATACGCAGTATTTT. Full variable domain (missing parts from reference TRBV2 and TRBJ2-3): EPEVTQTPSHQVTQMGQEVILRCVPISNHLYFYWYRQILGQKVEFLVSFYNNEISEKSEIFDDQFSVERPDGSNFTLKIRSTKLEDSAMYFCASTGGSGTDTQYFGPGTRLTVL.

On this clone: This CDR3 is also generated by other DNA sequences in the sample. The chain joins TRBV27 to TRBJ2-3; D is unclear. The germline V and J ends were trimmed by 4 bases and 5 bases, with 4 bases remaining between them. Looked up from germline, CDR1 is MNHEY and CDR2 is SMNVEV (reference sequence). This CDR3 spans 11 amino acids. As DNA, the CDR3 is TGTGCCAGCAGTTCGCGAGATACGCAGTATTTT. This gives the protein CASSSRDTQYF.

The rearrangement links TRBV2 to TRBJ2-2; 9 bases line up with TRBD1. V lost 2 bases, J lost 6 bases, and 4 bases stayed unmatched. The CDR3 totals 15 residues. Germline values: CDR1 SNHLY, CDR2 FYNNEI. CDR3 loop: CASSEWDREAGELFF. The CDR3 DNA reads as TGTGCCAGCAGTGAATGGGACAGGGAGGCCGGGGAGCTGTTTTTT. Variable domain in full (rest from reference TRBV2 and TRBJ2-2): EPEVTQTPSHQVTQMGQEVILRCVPISNHLYFYWYRQILGQKVEFLVSFYNNEISEKSEIFDDQFSVERPDGSNFTLKIRSTKLEDSAMYFCASSEWDREAGELFFGEGSRLTVL.

The chain employs TRBV4-3 and TRBJ1-5, with 9 bases identical to TRBD1. Germline assignment: CDR1 LGHNA and CDR2 YSLEER. V lost 1 base to trimming and J lost 5 bases; unmatched junction nucleotides: 12. The CDR3 is made up of 18 amino acids. The DNA for the CDR3 is TGCGCCAGCAGCCAAGGGGGGCCTGGGGGACAGGGACATCAGCCCCAGCATTTT. Translated: CASSQGGPGGQGHQPQHF.

The chain links TRBV4-2 to TRBJ1-1; 8 positions match TRBD1. Germline V gene sequence: CDR1 LGHNA, CDR2 YNFKEQ. The junction had 17 bases not matched to a gene; V was cut back by 4 bases and J by 1 base. This CDR3 spans 19 amino acids. The CDR3 protein is CASSPSVPLLGTGNTEAFF. CDR3 coding DNA: TGTGCCAGCAGCCCATCAGTCCCTCTCCTCGGGACAGGGAACACTGAAGCTTTCTTT.

This chain joins TRBV4-3 and TRBJ1-2; 7 positions match TRBD1. V was clipped by 0 bases and J by 4 bases; unmatched bases: 8. In germline, CDR1 is LGHNA, CDR2 YSLEER. This CDR3 comprises 16 residues. The CDR3 DNA sequence: TGCGCCAGCAGCCAAGATCAGCGACAGGGTAGCTATGGCTACACCTTC. This codes for CASSQDQRQGSYGYTF.

A few counts support this clone. The gene calls are TRBV7-9 and TRBJ1-1; unclear D gene. Germline V gene lookup returns CDR1 SEHNR and CDR2 FQNEAQ (reference sequence). Deletions cut 5 bases from V and 1 base from J, with 11 bases between. The CDR3 contains 14 residues. CDR3 in amino acids: CASSPLGKNTEAFF. CDR3 DNA: TGTGCCAGCAGCCCCCTAGGGAAGAACACTGAAGCTTTCTTT.